A selection of T cell receptor beta chains follows, all from one sample in a study of blood T cell repertoires in COVID-19. Repertoires were generated with immunoSEQ multiplex PCR, while TCRdb's copy carries only in-frame clones and drops some. This repertoire shows fewer than 650,000 clones, about 88% found once; its top ten account for about 8%. Sequences were obtained from peripheral blood. The receptor source for this set is a woman in her forties or fifties with COVID-19, enrolled during active disease. Each CDR3 is given with its conserved first and last residue. The D gene is left open where the match is weak.

>TRBJ1-2|TRBV9|14|-
CASSVDSRPGGYTF
TGTGCCAGCAGCGTAGACTCAAGGCCGGGTGGCTACACCTTC
>TRBJ2-3|TRBV7-9|14|-
CASNLGHDTDTQYF
TGTGCCAGCAACCTGGGACACGACACAGATACGCAGTATTTT
>TRBJ2-2|TRBV25-1|15|-
CASSESRRDTGELFF
TGTGCCAGCAGTGAATCCAGGAGGGACACCGGGGAGCTGTTTTTT
>TRBJ2-5|TRBV15|14|TRBD2
CATSSGTSEETQYF
TGTGCCACCAGCAGCGGGACTAGCGAAGAGACCCAGTACTTC
>TRBJ2-2|TRBV9|14|-
CASSVTADTGELFF
TGTGCCAGCAGCGTCACGGCGGACACCGGGGAGCTGTTTTTT
>TRBJ2-5|TRBV19|13|-
CASSGGTRETQYF
TGTGCCAGTAGTGGGGGGACTCGTGAGACCCAGTACTTC
>TRBJ1-1|TRBV6-5|15|-
CASSYHRTANTEAFF
TGTGCCAGCAGTTACCATAGGACAGCTAACACTGAAGCTTTCTTT
>TRBJ1-1|TRBV30|17|TRBD1
CAWSPIVSTGVNTEAFF
TGTGCCTGGAGTCCCATCGTATCAACAGGGGTAAACACTGAAGCTTTCTTT
>TRBJ1-6|TRBV5-6|16|TRBD1
CASSFGTGSNNSPLHF
TGTGCCAGCAGCTTTGGGACAGGGAGCAATAATTCACCCCTCCACTTT
>TRBJ1-1|TRBV6-5|12|-
CASSSGGTEAFF
TGTGCCAGCAGTTCCGGAGGGACTGAAGCTTTCTTT
>TRBJ2-5|TRBV14|15|TRBD1
CASSQIPGQGFELDF
TGTGCCAGCAGCCAGATCCCGGGACAGGGGTTTGAGTTGGACTTC
>TRBJ1-5|TRBV19|14|-
CASSITGPNQPQHF
TGTGCCAGTAGTATAACAGGACCCAATCAGCCCCAGCATTTT
>TRBJ1-5|TRBV30|15|-
CAWTEVGGLNQPQHF
TGTGCCTGGACAGAAGTCGGGGGACTTAATCAGCCCCAGCATTTT
>TRBJ2-1|TRBV19|14|TRBD1
CASSIGTGATVWFF
TGTGCCAGTAGTATAGGAACAGGGGCGACGGTGTGGTTCTTC
>TRBJ2-5|TRBV9|14|-
CASSVADWWETQYF
TGTGCCAGCAGCGTAGCCGACTGGTGGGAGACCCAGTACTTC